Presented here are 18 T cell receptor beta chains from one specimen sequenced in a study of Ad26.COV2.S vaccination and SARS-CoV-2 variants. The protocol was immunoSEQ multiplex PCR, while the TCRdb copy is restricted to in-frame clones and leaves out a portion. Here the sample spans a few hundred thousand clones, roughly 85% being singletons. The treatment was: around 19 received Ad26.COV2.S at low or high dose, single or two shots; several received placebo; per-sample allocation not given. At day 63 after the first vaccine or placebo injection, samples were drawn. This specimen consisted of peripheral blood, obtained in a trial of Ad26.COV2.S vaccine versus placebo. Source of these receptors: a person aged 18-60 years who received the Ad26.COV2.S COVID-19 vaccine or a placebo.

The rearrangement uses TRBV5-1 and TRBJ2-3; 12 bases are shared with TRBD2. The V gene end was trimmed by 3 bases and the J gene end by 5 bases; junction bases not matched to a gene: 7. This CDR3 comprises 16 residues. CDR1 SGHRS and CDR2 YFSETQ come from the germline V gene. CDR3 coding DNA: TGCGCCAGCAGCTACCTAGCGGGAGGGCCGGGAGATACGCAGTATTTT. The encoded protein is CASSYLAGGPGDTQYF.

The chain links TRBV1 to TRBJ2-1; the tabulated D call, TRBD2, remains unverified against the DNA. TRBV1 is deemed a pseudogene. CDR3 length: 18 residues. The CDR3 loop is CTSSQDNKTGFSYNEQFF. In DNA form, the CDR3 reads TGCACCAGCAGCCAAGATAATAAAACGGGATTCTCCTACAATGAGCAGTTCTTC.

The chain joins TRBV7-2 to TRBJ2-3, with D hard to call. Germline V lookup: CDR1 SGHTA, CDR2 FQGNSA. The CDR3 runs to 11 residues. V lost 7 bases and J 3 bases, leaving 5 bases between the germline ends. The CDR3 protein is CASKKTDTQYF. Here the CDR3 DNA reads TGTGCCAGCAAGAAGACAGATACGCAGTATTTT. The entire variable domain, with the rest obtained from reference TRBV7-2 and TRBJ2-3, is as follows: GAGVSQSPSNKVTEKGKDVELRCDPISGHTALYWYRQSLGQGLEFLIYFQGNSAPDKSGLPSDRFSAERTGGSVSTLTIQRTQQEDSAVYLCASKKTDTQYFGPGTRLTVL.

The CDR3 sequence: CASSLGAPTSTGEQFF. The DNA of the CDR3 is TGTGCCAGCAGCTTAGGTGCCCCCACGTCGACGGGTGAGCAGTTCTTC. The chain links TRBV7-4 to TRBJ2-1; D unresolved. From germline, CDR1 is SGHVT and CDR2 SQSDAQ. This CDR3 region has 16 residues. Deletions cut 1 base from V and 9 bases from J, with 19 bases between.

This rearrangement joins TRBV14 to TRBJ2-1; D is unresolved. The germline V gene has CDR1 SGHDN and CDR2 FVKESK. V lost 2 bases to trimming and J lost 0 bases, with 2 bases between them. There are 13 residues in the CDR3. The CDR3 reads CASSQNSYNEQFF. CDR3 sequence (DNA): TGTGCCAGCAGCCAAAACTCCTACAATGAGCAGTTCTTC.

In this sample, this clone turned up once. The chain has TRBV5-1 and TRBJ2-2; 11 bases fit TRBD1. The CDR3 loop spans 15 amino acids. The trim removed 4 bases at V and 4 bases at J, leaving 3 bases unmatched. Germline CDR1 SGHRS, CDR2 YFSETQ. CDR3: CASSPGTGGTGELFF. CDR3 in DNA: TGCGCCAGCAGCCCCGGGACAGGGGGCACCGGGGAGCTGTTTTTT.

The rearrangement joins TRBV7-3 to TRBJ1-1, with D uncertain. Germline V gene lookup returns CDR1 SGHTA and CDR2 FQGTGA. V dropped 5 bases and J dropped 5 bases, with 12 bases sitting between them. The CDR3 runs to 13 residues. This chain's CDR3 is CASSTRRETEAFF. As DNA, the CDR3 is TGTGCCAGCAGCACAAGACGGGAAACTGAAGCTTTCTTT.

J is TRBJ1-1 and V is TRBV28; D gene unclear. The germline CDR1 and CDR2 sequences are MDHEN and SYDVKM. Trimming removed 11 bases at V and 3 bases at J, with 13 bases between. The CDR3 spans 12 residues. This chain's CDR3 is CASGKLDTEAFF. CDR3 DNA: TGTGCCTCCGGTAAGCTTGACACTGAAGCTTTCTTT.

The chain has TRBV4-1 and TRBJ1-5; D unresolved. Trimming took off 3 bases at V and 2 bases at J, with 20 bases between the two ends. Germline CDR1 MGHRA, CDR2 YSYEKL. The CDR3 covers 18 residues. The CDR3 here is CASSHRRGRFRGNQPQHF. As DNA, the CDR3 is TGCGCCAGCAGCCACAGACGAGGGAGGTTTAGAGGCAATCAGCCCCAGCATTTT.

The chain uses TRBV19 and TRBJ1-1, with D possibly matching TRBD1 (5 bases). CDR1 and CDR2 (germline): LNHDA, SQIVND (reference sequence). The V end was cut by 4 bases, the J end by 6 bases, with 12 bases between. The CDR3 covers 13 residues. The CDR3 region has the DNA TGTGCCAGTAGTACTCGGGGCTTCGCTGAAGCTTTCTTT. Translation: CASSTRGFAEAFF. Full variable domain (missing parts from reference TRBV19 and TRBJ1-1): DGGITQSPKYLFRKEGQNVTLSCEQNLNHDAMYWYRQDPGQGLRLIYYSQIVNDFQKGDIAEGYSVSREKKESFPLTVTSAQKNPTAFYLCASSTRGFAEAFFGQGTRLTVV.

The CDR3 DNA follows: TGTGCCAGCAGTTTATCGCCCGGGACAGGGAGAAACGAGCAGTACTTC. It yields the protein CASSLSPGTGRNEQYF. The chain combines TRBV27 with TRBJ2-7, with 9 positions matching TRBD1. V was clipped by 0 bases and J by 5 bases; unmatched bases: 8. The germline V gene encodes CDR1 MNHEY and CDR2 SMNVEV (reference sequence). The CDR3 consists of 16 residues.

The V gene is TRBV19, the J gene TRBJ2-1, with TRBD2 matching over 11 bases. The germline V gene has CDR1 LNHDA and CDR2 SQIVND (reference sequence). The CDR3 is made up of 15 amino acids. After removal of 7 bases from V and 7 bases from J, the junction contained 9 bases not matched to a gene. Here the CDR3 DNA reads TGTGCCAGTATGGTCGTGACTAGCGGGAAAAATGAGCAGTTCTTC. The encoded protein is CASMVVTSGKNEQFF.

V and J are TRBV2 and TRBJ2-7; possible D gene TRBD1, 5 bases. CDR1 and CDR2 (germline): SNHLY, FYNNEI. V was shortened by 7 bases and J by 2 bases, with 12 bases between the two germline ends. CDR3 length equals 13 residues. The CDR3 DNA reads TGTGCCAGCAAACAGGACGGACCCTACGAGCAGTACTTC. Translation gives CASKQDGPYEQYF.

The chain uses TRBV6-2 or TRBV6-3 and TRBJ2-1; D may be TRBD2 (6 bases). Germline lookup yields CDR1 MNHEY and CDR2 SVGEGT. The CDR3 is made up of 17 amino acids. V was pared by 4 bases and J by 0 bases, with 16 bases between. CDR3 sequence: CASSSPHQGGSYNEQFF. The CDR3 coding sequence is TGTGCCAGCAGTTCCCCCCATCAGGGAGGCTCCTACAATGAGCAGTTCTTC.

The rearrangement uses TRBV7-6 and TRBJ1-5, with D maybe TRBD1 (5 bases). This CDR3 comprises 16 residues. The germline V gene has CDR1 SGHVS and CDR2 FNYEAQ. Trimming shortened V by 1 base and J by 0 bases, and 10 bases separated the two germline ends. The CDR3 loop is CASSLGQGGSNQPQHF. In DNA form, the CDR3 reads TGTGCCAGCAGCTTAGGGCAGGGAGGTAGCAATCAGCCCCAGCATTTT.

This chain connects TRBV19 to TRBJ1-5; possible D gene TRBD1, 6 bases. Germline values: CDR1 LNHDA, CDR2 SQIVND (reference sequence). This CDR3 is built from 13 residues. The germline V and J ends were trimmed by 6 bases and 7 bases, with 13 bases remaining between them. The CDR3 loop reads CASRLQGPQPQHF. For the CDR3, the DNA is TGTGCCAGTAGACTACAGGGTCCCCAGCCCCAGCATTTT.

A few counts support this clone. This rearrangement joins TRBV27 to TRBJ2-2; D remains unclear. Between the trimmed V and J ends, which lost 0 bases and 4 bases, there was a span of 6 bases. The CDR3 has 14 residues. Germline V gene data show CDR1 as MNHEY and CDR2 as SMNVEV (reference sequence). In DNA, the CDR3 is TGTGCCAGCAGTTTATCCGCAAGCACCGGGGAGCTGTTTTTT. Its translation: CASSLSASTGELFF.

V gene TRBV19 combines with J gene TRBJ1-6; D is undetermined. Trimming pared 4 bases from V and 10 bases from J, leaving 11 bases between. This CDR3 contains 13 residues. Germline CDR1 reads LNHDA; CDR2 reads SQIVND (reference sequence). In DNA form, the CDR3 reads TGTGCCAGTAGTACGGGGTATGAATCACCCCTCCACTTT. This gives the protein CASSTGYESPLHF.